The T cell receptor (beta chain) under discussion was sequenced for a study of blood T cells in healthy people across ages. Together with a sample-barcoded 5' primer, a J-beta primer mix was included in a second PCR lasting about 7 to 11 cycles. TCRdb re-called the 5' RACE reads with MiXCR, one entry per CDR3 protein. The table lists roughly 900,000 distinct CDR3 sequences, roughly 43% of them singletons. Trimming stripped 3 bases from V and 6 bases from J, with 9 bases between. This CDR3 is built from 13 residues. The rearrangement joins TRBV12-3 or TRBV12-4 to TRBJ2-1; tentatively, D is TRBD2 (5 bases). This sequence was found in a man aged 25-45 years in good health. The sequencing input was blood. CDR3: CASSFRGSNEQFF. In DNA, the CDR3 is TGTGCCAGCAGTTTTCGGGGTAGCAATGAGCAGTTCTTC.